This TCR beta chain appears in the sequencing data of a study of CD8+ T cells in alopecia areata. Overall study context: Severity scores in treated patients reflected the percentage of scalp affected. Findings of the study overall: Scalp data also include sequences from resident alphabeta T cells of normal skin.

To note about this clone: The antigen is undetermined.

The treatment: oral pan-JAK inhibitor, 5-10 mg twice daily. RNA was extracted and reverse transcribed into cDNA as the sequencing template. Assay used: immunoSEQ multiplex PCR; TCRdb lists only in-frame clones, some missing. The repertoire has 110,000 or so clones, roughly 56% of them found once; the top ten carry about 3.7%. Germline V lookup: CDR1 SGHTA, CDR2 FQGNSA. With 0 bases clipped from V and 5 bases from J, the junction kept 4 bases outside the gene matches. This CDR3 contains 15 residues. V is TRBV7-2 and J is TRBJ2-5; 9 bases map to TRBD2. This TCR derives from a human donor with alopecia areata. Sequencing used CD4+ T cells sorted from blood, obtained at week 24, from a patient treated with tofacitinib. CDR3 DNA: TGTGCCAGCAGCTTAGCAGCGGGGGGTTGGGAGACCCAGTACTTC. This gives the protein CASSLAAGGWETQYF.